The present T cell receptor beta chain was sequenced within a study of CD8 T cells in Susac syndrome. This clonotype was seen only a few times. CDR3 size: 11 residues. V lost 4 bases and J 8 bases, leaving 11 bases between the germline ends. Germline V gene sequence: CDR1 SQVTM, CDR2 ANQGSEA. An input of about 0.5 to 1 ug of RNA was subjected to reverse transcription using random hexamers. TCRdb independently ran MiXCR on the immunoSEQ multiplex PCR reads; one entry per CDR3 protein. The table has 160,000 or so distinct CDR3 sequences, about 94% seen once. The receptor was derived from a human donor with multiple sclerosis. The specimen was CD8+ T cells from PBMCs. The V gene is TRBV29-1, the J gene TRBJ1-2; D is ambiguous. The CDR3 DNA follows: TGCAGCGTTGTTTTTAGAGACGGCTACACCTTC. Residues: CSVVFRDGYTF.